This TCR beta chain was identified during a study of persistence of HIV-infected CD4 T cells. Notes on the study in general: Compared with CD3/CD28-stimulated cells, CMV- and Gag-responding cells showed lower TCRbeta richness. Degenerate expanded CDR3beta sequences were enriched among CMV- and Gag-responding cells.

About this clone: Its antigen remains unknown.

The immunoSEQ assay was version 4, run in survey mode. The repertoire was sequenced with immunoSEQ multiplex PCR; TCRdb's copy has only in-frame clones and lacks some. This table has roughly 30,000 clones, 82% appearing once. Lysates of CMV-infected fibroblasts at roughly 10 ug/mL stimulated these cells. Memory cells lacking CD40L and CD69 with high CD45RO were sorted. Donors had CD4+ T cell counts above 400 cells/uL and were CMV-seropositive. This CDR3 has 14 residues. The V and J ends lost 0 bases and 3 bases respectively, with 8 bases between them. Looked up from germline, CDR1 is SGDLS and CDR2 is YYNGEE.

The sequences come from CD4+ T cells sorted from PBMCs after roughly 18-hour stimulation, collected from a patient who received antiretroviral therapy. This clonotype was obtained from an adult man with HIV who was CMV-seropositive. The gene calls are TRBV9 and TRBJ2-3; D not resolved. In DNA, the CDR3 is TGTGCCAGCAGCGTAGCAATGGGGACAGATACGCAGTATTTT. Translating gives CASSVAMGTDTQYF. The full variable domain, completed using reference TRBV9 and TRBJ2-3, is DSGVTQTPKHLITATGQRVTLRCSPRSGDLSVYWYQQSLDQGLQFLIQYYNGEERAKGNILERFSAQQFPDLHSELNLSSLELGDSALYFCASSVAMGTDTQYFGPGTRLTVL.